The 11 T cell receptor beta chains listed next were all sequenced from one sample in a study of cytomegalovirus exposure and HLA in healthy donors. Primers for the PCR totalled 60 Vbeta and 13 Jbeta. The data were produced by immunoSEQ multiplex PCR, yet TCRdb's version contains in-frame clones alone and is incomplete. This table holds roughly 180,000 clones, 84% found once. Sequencing was performed on PBMCs. The origin of the receptors is a young man in good health and CMV-seronegative.

The chain combines TRBV12-5 with TRBJ2-5; 8 nucleotides agree with TRBD1. The V gene's germline CDR1 is LGHNT and CDR2 FRNRAP. The length of the CDR3 is 17 residues. V lost 1 base to trimming and J lost 5 bases; unmatched junction nucleotides: 12. CDR3 in amino acids: CASGLAPGTGGLETQYF. CDR3 bases: TGTGCTAGTGGTTTGGCTCCCGGGACAGGAGGTTTGGAGACCCAGTACTTC.

This sequence joins TRBV5-1 and TRBJ1-2, with D possibly TRBD1 on 5 matching bases. V dropped 2 bases and J dropped 6 bases, with 17 bases sitting between them. Germline CDR1 SGHRS, CDR2 YFSETQ. This CDR3 has 15 amino acids. CDR3 region: CASSLPNRISDGYTF. CDR3 sequence (DNA): TGCGCCAGCAGCTTACCGAACAGGATAAGTGATGGCTACACCTTC. Full variable domain (missing parts from reference TRBV5-1 and TRBJ1-2): KAGVTQTPRYLIKTRGQQVTLSCSPISGHRSVSWYQQTPGQGLQFLFEYFSETQRNKGNFPGRFSGRQFSNSRSEMNVSTLELGDSALYLCASSLPNRISDGYTFGSGTRLTVV.

The chain employs TRBV5-1 and TRBJ1-1; TRBD1 agrees at 7 bases. Germline values: CDR1 SGHRS, CDR2 YFSETQ. The CDR3 is made up of 16 amino acids. V shed 2 bases, J shed 4 bases, and the junction held 11 bases outside the gene matches. The CDR3 sequence is CASSLAANRGFTEAFF. In nucleotides, the CDR3 is TGCGCCAGCAGCTTAGCAGCCAACAGGGGTTTCACTGAAGCTTTCTTT. Supplemented by reference TRBV5-1 and TRBJ1-1, the full variable domain reads KAGVTQTPRYLIKTRGQQVTLSCSPISGHRSVSWYQQTPGQGLQFLFEYFSETQRNKGNFPGRFSGRQFSNSRSEMNVSTLELGDSALYLCASSLAANRGFTEAFFGQGTRLTVV.

This clone was detected only once. The rearrangement uses TRBV2 and TRBJ2-5; 9 positions agree with TRBD1. The junction had 10 bases not matched to a gene; V was cut back by 9 bases and J by 5 bases. Germline CDR1 SNHLY, CDR2 FYNNEI. The CDR3 is made up of 14 amino acids. The CDR3 protein is CASNTGGGWETQYF. The DNA for the CDR3 is TGTGCCAGTAACACAGGGGGCGGGTGGGAGACCCAGTACTTC.

The count of this clone is one. This chain connects TRBV4-2 to TRBJ1-5; D gene unclear. CDR1 and CDR2 (germline): LGHNA, YNFKEQ. V was trimmed by 0 bases and J by 2 bases, leaving 11 bases between them. CDR3 size: 16 residues. For the CDR3, the DNA is TGTGCCAGCAGCCAAGATAGAGGAGCGGGCAATCAGCCCCAGCATTTT. Translating gives CASSQDRGAGNQPQHF.

The rearrangement joins TRBV7-9 to TRBJ2-5; TRBD1 matches at 7 bases. This CDR3 has 14 residues. V shed 7 bases and J 3 bases; nucleotides not matched to a gene: 8. Germline V gene lookup returns CDR1 SEHNR and CDR2 FQNEAQ (reference sequence). The CDR3 sequence is CASTPLGTEETQYF. CDR3 DNA: TGTGCCAGCACCCCATTGGGGACAGAAGAGACCCAGTACTTC.

This chain links TRBV27 with TRBJ2-7, with D tentatively TRBD2 (5 bases). Between the trimmed V and J ends, which lost 5 bases and 3 bases, there was a span of 11 bases. Germline V gives CDR1 MNHEY, CDR2 SMNVEV (reference sequence). This CDR3 comprises 13 residues. The CDR3: CASSLQGSYEQYF. The CDR3 DNA is TGTGCCAGCAGTCTCCAAGGGAGCTACGAGCAGTACTTC.

For this clone: This same CDR3 is encoded by further DNA sequences in the sample. The chain recombines TRBV7-2 with TRBJ2-2; TRBD2 is a possible D gene (6 bases). The CDR3 contains 13 residues. Trimming stripped 6 bases from V and 7 bases from J, with 12 bases between. Germline lookup yields CDR1 SGHTA and CDR2 FQGNSA. The CDR3 DNA follows: TGTGCCAGCAGTCGGGAGTACGGCGGGGAGCTGTTTTTT. Protein product: CASSREYGGELFF. Together with reference TRBV7-2 and TRBJ2-2, the CDR3 gives the full variable domain: GAGVSQSPSNKVTEKGKDVELRCDPISGHTALYWYRQSLGQGLEFLIYFQGNSAPDKSGLPSDRFSAERTGGSVSTLTIQRTQQEDSAVYLCASSREYGGELFFGEGSRLTVL.

The rearrangement joins TRBV9 to TRBJ2-5, with TRBD2 matching 10 bases. The CDR3 has 16 amino acids. V was pared by 0 bases and J by 5 bases, with 7 bases of the junction left unmatched. Germline V lookup: CDR1 SGDLS, CDR2 YYNGEE. In DNA, the CDR3 is TGTGCCAGCAGCGTAGGTCCTAGCGGGGGCTGGGAGACCCAGTACTTC. Residues: CASSVGPSGGWETQYF.

The chain recombines TRBV7-8 with TRBJ2-5; TRBD1 agrees at 7 bases. Per germline, CDR1 SGHVS and CDR2 FQNEAQ. Trimming removed 5 bases from V and 1 base from J; junction bases left unmatched: 4. CDR3 size: 14 residues. CDR3 sequence: CASSPTGLQETQYF. The DNA of the CDR3 is TGTGCCAGCAGCCCGACAGGGCTCCAAGAGACCCAGTACTTC.

The V call is TRBV5-5, the J call TRBJ2-7; D remains ambiguous. The V gene's germline CDR1 is SGHKS and CDR2 YYEKEE (reference sequence). V lost 2 bases, J lost 5 bases, and 11 bases lay in between. CDR3 length: 13 amino acids. In nucleotides, the CDR3 is TGTGCCAGCAGCTTCGATGACTGGAACGAGCAGTACTTC. Translated, it gives CASSFDDWNEQYF.